Each of the 32 T cell receptor beta chains below was sequenced from the same sample in a study of shared clonotypes between healthy human individuals. Terminally differentiated effector memory CD45RA+ cells were excluded by CCR7 positive selection of CD45RO-negative cells. Repertoires were generated with immunoSEQ multiplex PCR, while TCRdb's copy carries only in-frame clones and drops some. The sample lists about 680,000 clones, around 92% seen once, with 24% in the top ten. The sequenced material came from naive CD8+ T cells sorted from blood. Source of these receptors: a young man in good health.

Points on this clone: A far larger clone is just one base off, so this is likely a read error. The V gene is TRBV5-4, the J gene TRBJ2-1; the D gene is possibly TRBD1 (5 bases). The germline V gene has CDR1 SGHNT and CDR2 YYREEE (reference sequence). The CDR3 covers 13 residues. V was cut by 5 bases and J by 1 base, with 7 bases left in between. The CDR3 reads CASSDRSYNEQFF. The CDR3 DNA follows: TGTGCCAGCAGTGACAGATCCTACAATGAGCAGTTCTTC.

This clone appeared a few times. The V and J genes are TRBV19 and TRBJ1-2, with D tentatively TRBD1 (6 bases). Deletions cut 6 bases from V and 6 bases from J, with 17 bases between. Germline V gene data show CDR1 as LNHDA and CDR2 as SQIVND (reference sequence). The CDR3 has 14 residues. The CDR3 loop is CASRSLDRTNGYTF. CDR3 nucleotide sequence: TGTGCCAGTAGGTCCCTAGACAGGACGAATGGCTACACCTTC.

About this clone itself: Since a much larger clone is just one base distant, this may be a read error. The chain has TRBV7-2 and TRBJ1-2; D unresolved. In germline, CDR1 is SGHTA, CDR2 FQGNSA. The CDR3 contains 11 residues. V was clipped by 6 bases and J by 5 bases, with 7 bases between them. The CDR3 is CASSRDYGYTF. CDR3 DNA: TGTGCCAGCAGTCGGGATTATGGCTACACCTTC.

The rearrangement joins TRBV28 to TRBJ2-7, with 8 bases that match TRBD2. Germline CDR1 and CDR2: MDHEN and SYDVKM. This CDR3 has 17 amino acids. V was pared by 3 bases and J by 0 bases, with 10 bases of the junction left unmatched. CDR3 nucleotide sequence: TGTGCCAGCAGTTTTCTGACCCCCGCGGGGGGCTCCTACGAGCAGTACTTC. It codes for CASSFLTPAGGSYEQYF.

V is TRBV6-1 and J is TRBJ2-1; tentatively, D is TRBD1 (7 bases). The CDR3 has 15 residues. From germline, CDR1 is MNHNS and CDR2 SASEGT. V gave up 6 bases and J gave up 7 bases, with 19 bases separating them. The CDR3 region is CASSLEGAMMNEQFF. DNA for the CDR3: TGTGCCAGCAGCTTGGAGGGGGCTATGATGAATGAGCAGTTCTTC.

Notes on this clone: Other DNA sequences within the sample encode an identical CDR3. The chain employs TRBV7-9 and TRBJ2-7; 10 nucleotides agree with TRBD1. The CDR3 consists of 14 residues. V lost 3 bases to trimming and J lost 5 bases; unmatched junction nucleotides: 4. Per the germline V gene, CDR1 is SEHNR and CDR2 is FQNEAQ (reference sequence). CDR3 in amino acids: CASSLGTGVNEQYF. CDR3 nucleotide sequence: TGTGCCAGCAGCTTGGGGACAGGGGTAAACGAGCAGTACTTC.

The chain carries TRBV9 and TRBJ1-2, with D unresolved. V was pared by 4 bases and J by 0 bases, with 7 bases between. The CDR3 covers 13 residues. Germline V gene data show CDR1 as SGDLS and CDR2 as YYNGEE. The CDR3 region is CASSPGTNYGYTF. CDR3 nucleotide sequence: TGTGCCAGCAGCCCGGGGACTAACTATGGCTACACCTTC.

This clone was seen just once. The CDR3 here is CASSLATSGNQETQYF. The CDR3 region has the DNA TGTGCCAGCAGCTTAGCGACTAGCGGGAACCAAGAGACCCAGTACTTC. The V gene is TRBV7-7, the J gene TRBJ2-5; TRBD2 matches at 11 bases. After removal of 0 bases from V and 0 bases from J, the junction contained 0 bases not matched to a gene. Germline V lookup: CDR1 SSHAT, CDR2 FNYEAQ (reference sequence). This CDR3 region has 16 residues.

This chain's CDR3 is CAISGAGGPGGELFF. The CDR3 DNA reads TGTGCCATCAGTGGAGCGGGAGGGCCGGGCGGGGAGCTGTTTTTT. The chain has TRBV10-3 and TRBJ2-2, with 10 bases fitting TRBD2. The CDR3 runs to 15 residues. CDR1 and CDR2 from the germline V gene are ENHRY and SYGVKD. V gave up 4 bases and J gave up 7 bases; unmatched junction bases: 6.

This chain links TRBV4-1 with TRBJ1-2; 10 nucleotides align to TRBD1. CDR3 length equals 16 residues. V was clipped by 0 bases and J by 4 bases; unmatched bases: 5. The V gene's germline CDR1 is MGHRA and CDR2 YSYEKL. DNA of the CDR3: TGCGCCAGCAGCCAAGATCCCGGGACAGGGGTCTATGGCTACACCTTC. Protein sequence: CASSQDPGTGVYGYTF.

This clone was observed once. The V call is TRBV7-2, the J call TRBJ2-7; D gene ambiguous. Trimming removed 3 bases at V and 4 bases at J, with 7 bases between. The CDR3 is 12 amino acids. Germline V gene sequence: CDR1 SGHTA, CDR2 FQGNSA. CDR3 in amino acids: CASSFRIYEQYF. CDR3 nucleotides: TGTGCCAGCAGCTTCCGCATTTACGAGCAGTACTTC.

This chain joins TRBV4-1 and TRBJ2-7, with D uncertain. The CDR3 length is 14 residues. CDR1 is MGHRA, CDR2 YSYEKL, per germline. V shed 1 base and J shed 3 bases, with 10 bases lying between them. The CDR3 spells CASSQATESYEQYF. The CDR3 DNA is TGCGCCAGCAGCCAAGCAACAGAGAGCTACGAGCAGTACTTC.

The V and J genes are TRBV15 and TRBJ2-1; 10 nucleotides agree with TRBD2. The germline V gene has CDR1 LNHNV and CDR2 YYDKDF (reference sequence). Trimming cost V 5 bases and J 7 bases; bases outside gene matches: 5. The CDR3 length is 14 residues. CDR3 protein: CATSLAGEGNEQFF. CDR3 sequence (DNA): TGTGCCACCAGCCTAGCGGGAGAAGGTAATGAGCAGTTCTTC.

The J gene is TRBJ2-7, the V gene TRBV27, with D perhaps matching TRBD2 (6 bases). Trimming removed 8 bases at V and 6 bases at J, with 17 bases between. CDR3 size: 13 residues. Per the germline V gene, CDR1 is MNHEY and CDR2 is SMNVEV (reference sequence). Here the CDR3 reads CASYGRGLFEQYF. DNA of the CDR3: TGTGCCAGCTACGGGAGAGGCCTTTTCGAGCAGTACTTC.

V and J are TRBV19 and TRBJ1-1; 7 bases map to TRBD1. V shed 3 bases and J 1 base; nucleotides not matched to a gene: 11. This CDR3 region has 17 residues. The germline CDR1 and CDR2 sequences are LNHDA and SQIVND (reference sequence). DNA for the CDR3: TGTGCCAGTAGTATCCGTAAACCGGGACAGCGGAACACTGAAGCTTTCTTT. Its translation is CASSIRKPGQRNTEAFF.

CDR3 coding DNA: TGTGCCAGCAGTGCAACAGGGTTAGCGAACTACGAGCAGTACTTC. Its protein product is CASSATGLANYEQYF. V is TRBV27 and J is TRBJ2-7; D possibly corresponds to TRBD1 (6 bases). V lost 5 bases and J 3 bases, leaving 17 bases between the germline ends. This CDR3 comprises 15 residues. Germline CDR1 and CDR2: MNHEY and SMNVEV (reference sequence).

The V gene is TRBV30, the J gene TRBJ1-2; D is unclear. There are 15 residues in the CDR3. Germline V gene data show CDR1 as GTSNPN and CDR2 as SVGIG (reference sequence). The V end lost 4 bases, the J end lost 0 bases, and 15 bases lay between the germline ends. In nucleotides, the CDR3 is TGTGCCTGGATGGGCAATCAAAAATCTAACTATGGCTACACCTTC. This encodes CAWMGNQKSNYGYTF.

This clone is a singleton in its sample. The chain is built from TRBV15 and TRBJ2-7, with TRBD2 identical over 8 bases. The ends lost 6 bases at V and 3 bases at J; junction bases unmatched: 4. Germline V gene sequence: CDR1 LNHNV, CDR2 YYDKDF (reference sequence). CDR3 length: 13 amino acids. The CDR3 region is CATSTSGNYEQYF. CDR3 sequence (DNA): TGTGCCACCAGTACTAGCGGCAACTACGAGCAGTACTTC.

The chain combines TRBV19 with TRBJ2-7, with a weak D call TRBD2 (6 bases). This CDR3 is 15 amino acids long. The V end lost 1 base, the J end lost 3 bases, and 13 bases lay between the germline ends. CDR1 and CDR2 from the germline V gene are LNHDA and SQIVND (reference sequence). CDR3 coding DNA: TGTGCCAGTAGTATAGCGGGAGTCCCTCGCTACGAGCAGTACTTC. The encoded protein is CASSIAGVPRYEQYF.

Points on this clone: A much larger clone sits a single nucleotide away, making a read error possible. The V call is TRBV6-5, the J call TRBJ2-3; D ambiguous. Germline V gives CDR1 MNHEY, CDR2 SVGAGI. The V end lost 4 bases, the J end lost 2 bases, and 1 base lay between the germline ends. This CDR3 is 11 amino acids long. CDR3 DNA: TGTGCCAGCAGTTCCACAGATACGCAGTATTTT. Residues: CASSSTDTQYF.

This chain joins TRBV27 and TRBJ1-6, with D possibly TRBD1 on 5 matching bases. The germline CDR1 and CDR2 sequences are MNHEY and SMNVEV (reference sequence). V lost 4 bases to trimming and J lost 7 bases, with 8 bases between them. This CDR3 has 13 residues. CDR3 nucleotides: TGTGCCAGCAGTTGGGGCCAGAATTCACCCCTCCACTTT. Its translation: CASSWGQNSPLHF.

This clone appeared a single time. The chain carries TRBV2 and TRBJ2-7, with 9 positions matching TRBD2. The J segment lost 7 bases and the V segment lost 8 bases, leaving 12 bases of the junction unmatched. This CDR3 region has 14 residues. Germline V gives CDR1 SNHLY, CDR2 FYNNEI. CDR3 amino acids: CASLGSSGMGEQYF. The CDR3 DNA reads TGTGCCAGCCTGGGCTCTAGCGGGATGGGGGAGCAGTACTTC.

This sequence joins TRBV29-1 and TRBJ2-1; TRBD1 or TRBD2 may be the D gene (7 bases each). The V end was cut by 5 bases, the J end by 6 bases, with 20 bases between. The CDR3 covers 15 residues. The germline CDR1 and CDR2 sequences are SQVTM and ANQGSEA. The CDR3 DNA sequence: TGCAGCGTTTGGGGGCTGCAGGGGGAGGGCAATGAGCAGTTCTTC. Translating gives CSVWGLQGEGNEQFF.

The J gene is TRBJ2-7, the V gene TRBV27, with 8 bases identical to TRBD2. V trimming: 4 bases; J trimming: 7 bases; junction bases outside the gene matches: 18. Germline lookup yields CDR1 MNHEY and CDR2 SMNVEV (reference sequence). The CDR3 covers 17 residues. The CDR3 DNA sequence: TGTGCCAGCAGTTCGTACCAGGGAGCGGAGCGGGGGTTGGAGCAGTACTTC. Its translation is CASSSYQGAERGLEQYF.

The V and J genes are TRBV14 and TRBJ2-7, with TRBD2 matching 8 bases. This CDR3 contains 16 residues. The germline V gene has CDR1 SGHDN and CDR2 FVKESK. Trimming at V came to 1 base and at J to 4 bases, leaving 9 bases not matched to a gene. The CDR3 region has the DNA TGTGCCAGCAGCCAAGCGAGCGGGAGTTGGAGGTACGAGCAGTACTTC. Amino acids: CASSQASGSWRYEQYF.

The CDR3 protein is CASSEVQGLADQETQYF. The CDR3 DNA reads TGTGCCAGCAGTGAGGTCCAGGGACTAGCGGATCAAGAGACCCAGTACTTC. V gene TRBV28 combines with J gene TRBJ2-5; TRBD2 matches 11 bases. The CDR3 length is 17 residues. The junction had 10 bases not matched to a gene; V was cut back by 5 bases and J by 2 bases. Germline loops: CDR1 MDHEN, CDR2 SYDVKM.

The chain employs TRBV7-8 and TRBJ2-3; TRBD2 aligns across 11 bases. Per the germline V gene, CDR1 is SGHVS and CDR2 is FQNEAQ. V was pared by 5 bases and J by 5 bases, with 18 bases of the junction left unmatched. The CDR3 is 19 amino acids. The CDR3, as DNA: TGTGCCAGCAGCCCCGGGACTAGCGGTCGGGGCGCCACAGGAGATACGCAGTATTTT. Translating gives CASSPGTSGRGATGDTQYF.

This chain joins TRBV4-1 and TRBJ2-1; no clear D. The germline gives CDR1 MGHRA, CDR2 YSYEKL. The ends were cut back, 1 base at V and 4 bases at J, with 5 bases in the middle. The CDR3 sequence is 13 residues long. In DNA form, the CDR3 reads TGCGCCAGCAGCCAAGCCCATTACAATGAGCAGTTCTTC. Amino acid sequence: CASSQAHYNEQFF.

V usage is TRBV5-6 and J usage is TRBJ2-7; 9 bases map to TRBD2. CDR1 is SGHDT and CDR2 is YYEEEE in the germline V gene. With 1 base clipped from V and 2 bases from J, the junction kept 4 bases outside the gene matches. This CDR3 spans 15 amino acids. The CDR3 DNA sequence: TGTGCCAGCAGCTTGTCCGCGGGAGGGCCCTACGAGCAGTACTTC. It codes for CASSLSAGGPYEQYF. Combining the CDR3 with reference TRBV5-6 and TRBJ2-7 gives the whole variable domain DAGVTQSPTHLIKTRGQQVTLRCSPKSGHDTVSWYQQALGQGPQFIFQYYEEEERQRGNFPDRFSGHQFPNYSSELNVNALLLGDSALYLCASSLSAGGPYEQYFGPGTRLTVT.

The chain uses TRBV2 and TRBJ1-2, with TRBD1 identical over 11 bases. Per the germline V gene, CDR1 is SNHLY and CDR2 is FYNNEI. The CDR3 is 15 residues long. Trimming took 6 bases from V and 6 from J; bases not matched to a gene: 9. CDR3 nucleotide sequence: TGTGCCAGCAGCTCGTGGACAGGGGGCGCCGATGGCTACACCTTC. The encoded protein is CASSSWTGGADGYTF.

The chain links TRBV19 to TRBJ2-7; 7 bases fit TRBD2. J gave up 4 bases and V 10 bases, and 13 bases lay outside the gene matches. CDR1 and CDR2 (germline): LNHDA, SQIVND (reference sequence). The CDR3 loop spans 14 amino acids. In DNA form, the CDR3 reads TGTGCCACATCCGCGGGGCTAGCGGTATACGAGCAGTACTTC. Protein: CATSAGLAVYEQYF.

The chain combines TRBV29-1 with TRBJ2-1; 8 bases map to TRBD1. Germline trimming cut 8 bases from V and 1 base from J; bases unmatched to any gene: 4. The length of the CDR3 is 13 residues. Germline loops: CDR1 SQVTM, CDR2 ANQGSEA. In nucleotides, the CDR3 is TGCAGCTGCACAGGGGGTTCCTACAATGAGCAGTTCTTC. This codes for CSCTGGSYNEQFF.